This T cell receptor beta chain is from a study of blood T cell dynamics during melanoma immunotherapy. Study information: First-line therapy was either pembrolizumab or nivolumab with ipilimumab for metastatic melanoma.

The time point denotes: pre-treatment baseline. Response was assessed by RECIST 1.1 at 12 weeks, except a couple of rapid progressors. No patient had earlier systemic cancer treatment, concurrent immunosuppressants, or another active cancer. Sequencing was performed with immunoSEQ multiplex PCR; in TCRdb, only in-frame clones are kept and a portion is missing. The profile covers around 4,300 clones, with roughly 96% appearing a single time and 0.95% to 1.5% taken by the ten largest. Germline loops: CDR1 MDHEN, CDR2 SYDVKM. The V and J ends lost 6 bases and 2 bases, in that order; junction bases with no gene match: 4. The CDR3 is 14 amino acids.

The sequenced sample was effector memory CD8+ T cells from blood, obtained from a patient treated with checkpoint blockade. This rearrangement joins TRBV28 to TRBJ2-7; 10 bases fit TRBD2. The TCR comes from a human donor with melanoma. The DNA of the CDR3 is TGTGCCAGCAGCCGACTAGCGGGCCCCTACGAGCAGTACTTC. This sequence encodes CASSRLAGPYEQYF. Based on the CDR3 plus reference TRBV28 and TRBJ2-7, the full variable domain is DVKVTQSSRYLVKRTGEKVFLECVQDMDHENMFWYRQDPGLGLRLIYFSYDVKMKEKGDIPEGYSVSREKKERFSLILESASTNQTSMYLCASSRLAGPYEQYFGPGTRLTVT.